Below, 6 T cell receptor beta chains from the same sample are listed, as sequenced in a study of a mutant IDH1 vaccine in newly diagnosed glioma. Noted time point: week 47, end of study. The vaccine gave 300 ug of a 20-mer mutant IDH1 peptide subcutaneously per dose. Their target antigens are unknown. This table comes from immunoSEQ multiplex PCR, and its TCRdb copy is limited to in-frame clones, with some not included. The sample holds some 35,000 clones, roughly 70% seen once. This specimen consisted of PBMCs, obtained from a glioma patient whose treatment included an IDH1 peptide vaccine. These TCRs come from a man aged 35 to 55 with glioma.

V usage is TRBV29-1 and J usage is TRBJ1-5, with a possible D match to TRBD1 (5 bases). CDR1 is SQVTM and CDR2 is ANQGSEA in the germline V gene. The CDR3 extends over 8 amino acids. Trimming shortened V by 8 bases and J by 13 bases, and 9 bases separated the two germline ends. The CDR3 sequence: CSLGAQHF. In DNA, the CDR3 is TGCAGCTTAGGGGCTCAGCATTTT. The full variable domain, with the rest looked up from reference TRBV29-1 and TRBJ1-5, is SAVISQKPSRDICQRGTSLTIQCQVDSQVTMMFWYRQQPGQSLTLIATANQGSEATYESGFVIDKFPISRPNLTFSTLTVSNMSPEDSSIYLCSLGAQHFGDGTRLSIL.

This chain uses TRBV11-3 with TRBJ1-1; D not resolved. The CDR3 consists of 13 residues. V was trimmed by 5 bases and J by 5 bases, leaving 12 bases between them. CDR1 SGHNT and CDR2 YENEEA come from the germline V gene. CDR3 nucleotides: TGTGCCAGCAGCGCCGCGGGGATAACTGAAGCTTTCTTT. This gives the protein CASSAAGITEAFF.

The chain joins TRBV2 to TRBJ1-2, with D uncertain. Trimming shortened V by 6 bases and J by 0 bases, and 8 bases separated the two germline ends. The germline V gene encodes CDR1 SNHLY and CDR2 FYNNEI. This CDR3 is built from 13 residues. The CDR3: CASSGPPNYGYTF. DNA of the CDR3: TGTGCCAGCAGCGGACCTCCTAACTATGGCTACACCTTC. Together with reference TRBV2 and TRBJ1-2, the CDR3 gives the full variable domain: EPEVTQTPSHQVTQMGQEVILRCVPISNHLYFYWYRQILGQKVEFLVSFYNNEISEKSEIFDDQFSVERPDGSNFTLKIRSTKLEDSAMYFCASSGPPNYGYTFGSGTRLTVV.

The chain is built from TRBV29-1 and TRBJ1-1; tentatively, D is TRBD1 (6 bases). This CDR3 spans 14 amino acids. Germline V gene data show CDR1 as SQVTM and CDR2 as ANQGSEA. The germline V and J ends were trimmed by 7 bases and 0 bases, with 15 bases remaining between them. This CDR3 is CSAAPGALNTEAFF. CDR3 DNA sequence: TGCAGCGCCGCGCCAGGGGCGTTGAACACTGAAGCTTTCTTT.

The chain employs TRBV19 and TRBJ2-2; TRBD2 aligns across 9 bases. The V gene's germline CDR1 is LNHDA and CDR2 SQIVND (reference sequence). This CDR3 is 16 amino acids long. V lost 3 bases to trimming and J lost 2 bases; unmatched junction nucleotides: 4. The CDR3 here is CASSMTSGDNTGELFF. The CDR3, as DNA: TGTGCCAGTAGTATGACTAGCGGAGACAACACCGGGGAGCTGTTTTTT.

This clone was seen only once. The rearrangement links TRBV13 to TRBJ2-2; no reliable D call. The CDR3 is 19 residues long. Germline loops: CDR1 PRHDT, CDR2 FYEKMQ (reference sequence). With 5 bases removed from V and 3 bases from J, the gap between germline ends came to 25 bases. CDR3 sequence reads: CASSPIRWVGVGDTGELFF. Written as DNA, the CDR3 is TGTGCCAGCAGCCCGATTCGGTGGGTTGGGGTTGGAGACACCGGGGAGCTGTTTTTT.